Shown below are 25 T cell receptor beta chains from a single sample sequenced in a study of cytomegalovirus exposure and HLA in healthy donors. In the PCR, 60 Vbeta and 13 Jbeta primers were used. Sequencing used immunoSEQ multiplex PCR; TCRdb keeps in-frame clones, though not all of them. The data show some 95,000 clones, around 70% seen once. The source material was PBMCs. The receptors stem from a female donor in good health and CMV-seronegative.

The chain combines TRBV9 with TRBJ2-1; 9 nucleotides line up with TRBD2. The length of the CDR3 is 15 residues. CDR1 and CDR2 (germline): SGDLS, YYNGEE. Trimming removed 4 bases from V and 7 bases from J; junction bases left unmatched: 9. CDR3 sequence reads: CASSKASGGLNEQFF. CDR3 bases: TGTGCCAGCAGCAAAGCCAGCGGGGGGCTAAATGAGCAGTTCTTC.

Concerning this clone: The junction and the germline gene differ at one end; a read error may be behind it. The J gene is TRBJ2-2, the V gene TRBV7-7, with 8 bases fitting TRBD1. Germline CDR1 SSHAT, CDR2 FNYEAQ (reference sequence). The CDR3 length is 14 residues. The CDR3 sequence: CASSSGTGTGELFF. Here the CDR3 DNA reads TGTGCTAGCAGCTCCGGGACAGGAACCGGGGAGCTGTTTTTT.

V gene TRBV30 combines with J gene TRBJ1-6; 7 bases line up with TRBD1. The V gene's germline CDR1 is GTSNPN and CDR2 SVGIG (reference sequence). The J segment lost 4 bases and the V segment lost 2 bases, leaving 5 bases of the junction unmatched. The CDR3 extends over 15 amino acids. In DNA, the CDR3 is TGTGCCTGGAGTCGACAGGGCCAATATAATTCACCCCTCCACTTT. This codes for CAWSRQGQYNSPLHF.

This chain links TRBV5-1 with TRBJ2-7; weak D call: TRBD2 (5 bases). Trimming shortened V by 5 bases and J by 3 bases, and 15 bases separated the two germline ends. The CDR3 sequence is 14 residues long. From germline, CDR1 is SGHRS and CDR2 YFSETQ. CDR3 nucleotide sequence: TGCGCCAGCAGGATCCCCGGGGAGAACTACGAGCAGTACTTC. Protein: CASRIPGENYEQYF.

The chain has TRBV20-1 and TRBJ2-7; D not resolved. This CDR3 contains 11 residues. Germline V gives CDR1 DFQATT, CDR2 SNEGSKA (reference sequence). The V and J ends lost 3 bases and 2 bases respectively, with 5 bases between them. The CDR3 DNA reads TGCAGTGCTAGGGCCGCCTACGAGCAGTACTTC. Its protein product is CSARAAYEQYF.

CDR3 nucleotide sequence: TGTGCCAGCAGCCTTTTTAGCGGACTAGATTACAATGAGCAGTTCTTC. Translating it yields CASSLFSGLDYNEQFF. The chain joins TRBV14 to TRBJ2-1, with 7 bases fitting TRBD2. Losses at the gene ends were 4 bases for V and 4 bases for J; bases not matched to a gene: 10. The germline V gene encodes CDR1 SGHDN and CDR2 FVKESK. This CDR3 is built from 16 residues.

The chain has TRBV4-1 and TRBJ2-3; unclear D gene. The CDR3 runs 15 residues. The germline V gene encodes CDR1 MGHRA and CDR2 YSYEKL. Trimming took 3 bases from V and 0 from J, leaving 10 bases between them. The CDR3 region has the DNA TGCGCCAGCAGCCAGGGCCAGCCTAGCACAGATACGCAGTATTTT. Its protein is CASSQGQPSTDTQYF.

This clone showed up just once. The CDR3 nucleotides read TGTGCCTGGAGTAGCGGGGGCTCCTACGAGCAGTACTTC. Translating it yields CAWSSGGSYEQYF. The V and J genes are TRBV30 and TRBJ2-7; TRBD2 matches at 8 bases. Germline lookup yields CDR1 GTSNPN and CDR2 SVGIG (reference sequence). The CDR3 covers 13 residues. The V segment lost 2 bases and the J segment 0 bases; nucleotides outside the gene matches: 0.

V is TRBV5-4 and J is TRBJ2-1; tentative D call: TRBD2 (6 bases). The CDR3 is made up of 15 amino acids. V lost 4 bases to trimming and J lost 2 bases, with 13 bases between them. Germline CDR1 reads SGHNT; CDR2 reads YYREEE (reference sequence). The CDR3 region has the DNA TGTGCCAGCAGCCTGGGACTCCCTACCTACAATGAGCAGTTCTTC. This translates into CASSLGLPTYNEQFF.

This chain connects TRBV5-1 to TRBJ1-4; 7 positions match TRBD1. Germline CDR1 SGHRS, CDR2 YFSETQ. There are 14 residues in the CDR3. J gave up 8 bases and V 0 bases, and 4 bases lay outside the gene matches. The CDR3 sequence is CASSLGQGGEKLFF. CDR3 sequence (DNA): TGCGCCAGCAGCTTGGGACAGGGCGGGGAAAAACTGTTTTTT. Filled out from reference TRBV5-1 and TRBJ1-4, the complete variable domain reads KAGVTQTPRYLIKTRGQQVTLSCSPISGHRSVSWYQQTPGQGLQFLFEYFSETQRNKGNFPGRFSGRQFSNSRSEMNVSTLELGDSALYLCASSLGQGGEKLFFGSGTQLSVL.

The V and J genes are TRBV28 and TRBJ1-4; D possibly corresponds to TRBD1 (5 bases). Germline-derived CDR1 and CDR2 are MDHEN and SYDVKM. The CDR3 consists of 15 residues. Between the trimmed V and J ends, which lost 10 bases and 7 bases, there was a span of 22 bases. The CDR3 nucleotides are TGTGCCACCCTTGCCCCGCAGGTGGGGGGTGAAAAACTGTTTTTT. It encodes CATLAPQVGGEKLFF.

The rearrangement joins TRBV7-9 to TRBJ2-2; 8 bases agree with TRBD1. This CDR3 spans 15 amino acids. From germline, CDR1 is SEHNR and CDR2 FQNEAQ (reference sequence). The J segment lost 5 bases and the V segment lost 6 bases, leaving 8 bases of the junction unmatched. DNA for the CDR3: TGTGCCAGCAGGGCCGGACAGGGCAGAACCGGGGAGCTGTTTTTT. It is translated as CASRAGQGRTGELFF.

This chain uses TRBV19 with TRBJ2-3; 12 bases line up with TRBD1. Germline CDR1 and CDR2: LNHDA and SQIVND (reference sequence). This CDR3 spans 16 amino acids. Germline trimming cut 9 bases from V and 3 bases from J; bases unmatched to any gene: 10. CDR3 region: CASRDRGRGGTDTQYF. CDR3 in DNA: TGTGCCAGCCGGGACAGGGGGCGAGGGGGGACAGATACGCAGTATTTT.

This chain links TRBV7-3 with TRBJ2-1; 12 nucleotides align to TRBD2. Losses at the gene ends were 5 bases for V and 9 bases for J; bases not matched to a gene: 8. CDR1 SGHTA and CDR2 FQGTGA come from the germline V gene. This CDR3 spans 15 amino acids. CDR3 sequence: CASSARLAGDTEQFF. The CDR3 DNA is TGTGCCAGCAGCGCCCGACTAGCGGGGGATACTGAGCAGTTCTTC. The whole variable domain, remainder taken from reference TRBV7-3 and TRBJ2-1, is GAGVSQTPSNKVTEKGKYVELRCDPISGHTALYWYRQSLGQGPEFLIYFQGTGAADDSGLPNDRFFAVRPEGSVSTLKIQRTERGDSAVYLCASSARLAGDTEQFFGPGTRLTVL.

This clone was seen more than once but under ten times. The chain has TRBV5-1 and TRBJ2-1; the match to TRBD2 covers 11 bases. CDR1 and CDR2 from the germline V gene are SGHRS and YFSETQ. V lost 0 bases, J lost 8 bases, and 10 bases stayed unmatched. The CDR3 is made up of 17 amino acids. The CDR3 bases are TGCGCCAGCAGCTTGGAGTTAGCGGGAGGGCCGGGGGATGAGCAGTTCTTC. Translated, it gives CASSLELAGGPGDEQFF.

This clone was found once. The chain combines TRBV5-1 with TRBJ1-6, with TRBD1 as a possible D gene (5 bases). The V end lost 5 bases, the J end lost 8 bases, and 14 bases lay between the germline ends. The CDR3 is made up of 14 amino acids. Germline loops: CDR1 SGHRS, CDR2 YFSETQ. CDR3 sequence: CASSNPGSDSPLHF. The DNA of the CDR3 is TGCGCCAGCAGTAACCCAGGGTCGGATTCACCCCTCCACTTT.

The chain carries TRBV28 and TRBJ2-7; 9 bases are a match to TRBD2. J gave up 4 bases and V 7 bases, and 14 bases lay outside the gene matches. The CDR3 spans 16 residues. From germline, CDR1 is MDHEN and CDR2 SYDVKM. The CDR3 DNA reads as TGTGCCAGCAACAGGGGAGGCGGGAGGGCCGGGTACGAGCAGTACTTC. Protein product: CASNRGGGRAGYEQYF.

The chain employs TRBV7-9 and TRBJ2-1; D possibly corresponds to TRBD2 (7 bases). V was shortened by 6 bases and J by 5 bases, with 20 bases between the two germline ends. CDR3 length: 16 amino acids. CDR1 is SEHNR and CDR2 is FQNEAQ in the germline V gene (reference sequence). Here the CDR3 reads CASSPGRGTLHNEQFF. The CDR3 DNA reads TGTGCCAGCAGTCCTGGGAGGGGGACTCTCCACAATGAGCAGTTCTTC.

The chain employs TRBV4-1 and TRBJ1-1, with 7 bases lining up with TRBD1. This CDR3 spans 14 amino acids. Germline values: CDR1 MGHRA, CDR2 YSYEKL. The junction had 5 bases not matched to a gene; V was cut back by 1 base and J by 6 bases. This CDR3 is CASSQGGGAAEAFF. The CDR3 coding sequence is TGCGCCAGCAGCCAAGGAGGGGGCGCGGCTGAAGCTTTCTTT.

V and J are TRBV7-9 and TRBJ1-2, with unresolved D. The V and J ends lost 4 bases and 6 bases respectively, with 6 bases between them. Germline V gene data show CDR1 as SEHNR and CDR2 as FQNEAQ (reference sequence). The CDR3 length is 11 residues. The DNA of the CDR3 is TGTGCCAGCAGCTCAATCCATGGCTACACCTTC. Translating gives CASSSIHGYTF.

V usage is TRBV9 and J usage is TRBJ2-7; 8 bases map to TRBD1. Germline V CDR1 and CDR2: SGDLS, YYNGEE. The V and J ends lost 0 bases and 6 bases, in that order; junction bases with no gene match: 8. This CDR3 has 15 residues. The CDR3 loop reads CASSVAGQGAAEQYF. CDR3 coding DNA: TGTGCCAGCAGCGTAGCTGGGCAGGGGGCGGCCGAGCAGTACTTC.

The chain is built from TRBV27 and TRBJ2-2; 7 bases align to TRBD2. The CDR3 extends over 15 amino acids. Germline V gene data show CDR1 as MNHEY and CDR2 as SMNVEV (reference sequence). V was pared by 7 bases and J by 6 bases, with 11 bases of the junction left unmatched. The CDR3 sequence is CASTKWAGAPGELFF. CDR3 nucleotides: TGTGCCAGCACGAAGTGGGCGGGAGCCCCCGGGGAGCTGTTTTTT.

This clone was detected once. The chain has TRBV28 and TRBJ2-2, with TRBD1 as a possible D gene (6 bases). The germline V gene has CDR1 MDHEN and CDR2 SYDVKM. V was shortened by 8 bases and J by 5 bases, with 15 bases between the two germline ends. The CDR3 has 14 residues. CDR3 protein: CASGLQGLTGELFF. CDR3 in DNA: TGTGCCAGCGGCCTACAGGGTTTGACCGGGGAGCTGTTTTTT.

This clone was counted between two and nine times. The chain couples TRBV29-1 to TRBJ2-5; TRBD1 matches at 9 bases. This CDR3 spans 17 amino acids. Germline CDR1 and CDR2: SQVTM and ANQGSEA. Trimming removed 1 base from V and 11 bases from J; junction bases left unmatched: 20. The CDR3 spells CSVEGVSSGTGSGEQYF. CDR3 bases: TGCAGCGTTGAAGGGGTCAGTTCCGGGACAGGGTCGGGTGAGCAGTACTTC.

As to this clone: The junction does not match germline at one end; this may be a read error. The CDR3 region has the DNA TGTGGCACCAGCACCCCAGGACAGGGTGGTATGGGGACTGAAGCTTTCTTT. Translation gives CGTSTPGQGGMGTEAFF. The V gene is TRBV15, the J gene TRBJ1-1, with 8 nucleotides matching TRBD1. The CDR3 runs to 17 residues. Germline-derived CDR1 and CDR2 are LNHNV and YYDKDF (reference sequence).